This TCR beta chain came from a study of blood T cell repertoires in COVID-19. At the level of the study: Both acute and convalescent COVID-19 samples were obtained from the United States, Italy and Spain. Sources were T cells, B-cell-depleted T cells, or PBMCs; the material itself was cDNA or gDNA.

Produced via immunoSEQ multiplex PCR; TCRdb's table is partial and in-frame only. This repertoire shows some 260,000 clones, roughly 85% found once; its top ten account for 3% to 3.5%. This clonotype originated in a man aged 18 to 30 with active or convalescent COVID-19. The sample consisted of peripheral blood.

The CDR3 protein is CASRAWTGGYEKLFF. DNA for the CDR3: TGTGCCAGCAGAGCTTGGACAGGGGGATACGAAAAACTGTTTTTT. V and J are TRBV2 and TRBJ1-4, with 10 bases fitting TRBD1. Germline CDR1 is SNHLY and CDR2 is FYNNEI. V lost 6 bases to trimming and J lost 8 bases; unmatched junction nucleotides: 9. The CDR3 totals 15 residues. The variable domain in full, completed from reference TRBV2 and TRBJ1-4, reads EPEVTQTPSHQVTQMGQEVILRCVPISNHLYFYWYRQILGQKVEFLVSFYNNEISEKSEIFDDQFSVERPDGSNFTLKIRSTKLEDSAMYFCASRAWTGGYEKLFFGSGTQLSVL.